This TCR beta chain emerged from a study of beta chain features in type 1 diabetes. This clone was seen only once. All of the isolated RNA was reverse transcribed, so expressed TCRB transcripts were sequenced. The data were produced by immunoSEQ multiplex PCR, yet TCRdb's version contains in-frame clones alone and is incomplete. The sample has about 360,000 clones; roughly 13% are singletons. The sequence was obtained from a man between 18 and 35 years old in good health. Sequenced input: naive CD4+ T cells from blood.

CDR3 in amino acids: CASSHVFRGKNEKLFF. Here the CDR3 DNA reads TGCGCCAGCAGCCATGTTTTCAGGGGGAAGAATGAAAAACTGTTTTTT. The chain uses TRBV4-3 and TRBJ1-4, with 7 bases aligning to TRBD1. In germline, CDR1 is LGHNA, CDR2 YSLEER. CDR3 length: 16 amino acids. With V trimmed by 3 bases and J by 5 bases, 9 bases remained unmatched.